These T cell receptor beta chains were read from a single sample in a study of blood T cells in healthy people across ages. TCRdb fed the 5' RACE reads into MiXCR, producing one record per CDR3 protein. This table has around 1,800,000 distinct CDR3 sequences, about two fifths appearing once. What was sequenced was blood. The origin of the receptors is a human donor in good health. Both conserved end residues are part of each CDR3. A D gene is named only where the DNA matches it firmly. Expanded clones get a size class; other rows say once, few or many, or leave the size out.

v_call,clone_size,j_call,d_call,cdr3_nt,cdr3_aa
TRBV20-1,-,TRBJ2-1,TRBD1,TGCAGTGCCCCCAGACAGGGGGCCTACAATGAGCAGTTCTTC,CSAPRQGAYNEQFF
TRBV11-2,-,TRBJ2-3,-,TGTGTCAGCAGCTTTTTTGGTACGGAGGATACGCAGTATTTT,CVSSFFGTEDTQYF
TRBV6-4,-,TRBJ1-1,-,TGTGCCAGCAGGAACCTCGGGGAAAACACTGAAGCTTTCTTT,CASRNLGENTEAFF
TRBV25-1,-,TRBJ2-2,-,TGTGCCAGCAGGGACCAGAACACCGGGGAGCTGTTTTTT,CASRDQNTGELFF
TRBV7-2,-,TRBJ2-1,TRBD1,TGTGCCAGCAGCTCAGGGGGAGTAGGGCAGTTCTTC,CASSSGGVGQFF
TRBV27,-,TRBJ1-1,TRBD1,TGTGCCAGCAGTTTAACCCCCGGACAGGGGGGCACTGAAGCTTTCTTT,CASSLTPGQGGTEAFF
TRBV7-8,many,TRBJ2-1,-,TGTGCCAGCAGCCCCCCGGGGGAGCAGTTCTTC,CASSPPGEQFF
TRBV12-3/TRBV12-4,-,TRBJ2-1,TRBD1,TGTGCCAGCCGGACAGGAAACTACAATGAGCAGTTCTTC,CASRTGNYNEQFF
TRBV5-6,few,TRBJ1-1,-,TGTGCCAGCAGCTTGGCCCAAGGGGCAAAGAACACTGAAGCTTTCTTT,CASSLAQGAKNTEAFF
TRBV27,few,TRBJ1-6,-,TGTGCCAGCAGTCCCCGGTATTGGGGCGATGGGAATTCGGCCCTCCACTTT,CASSPRYWGDGNSALHF
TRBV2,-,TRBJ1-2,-,TGTGCCAGCAGCTTAAAGGGGGTTGAGTTACGAGGCTACACCTTC,CASSLKGVELRGYTF
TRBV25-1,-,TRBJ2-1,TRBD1,TGTGCCAGCAGTAGGGGACAGGCCTCCTACAATGAGCAGTTCTTC,CASSRGQASYNEQFF
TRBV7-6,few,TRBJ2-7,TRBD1,TGTGCCAGCAGCTCAAGACAGGGTAGCTCCTACGAGCAGTACTTC,CASSSRQGSSYEQYF
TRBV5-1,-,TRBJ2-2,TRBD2,TGCGCCAGCACTCTAGCGGGGGGGCGTGGCACCGGGGAGCTGTTTTTT,CASTLAGGRGTGELFF
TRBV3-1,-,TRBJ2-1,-,TGTGCCAGCAGCAAGCGACAGTGGAATGAGCAGTTCTTC,CASSKRQWNEQFF
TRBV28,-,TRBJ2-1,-,TGTGCCAGCAGTTTAATTGAGCGGCACAATGAGCAGTTCTTC,CASSLIERHNEQFF
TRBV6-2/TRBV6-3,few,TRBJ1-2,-,TGTGCCAGCAGATCCACCCCGGGACACCGCTACACCTTC,CASRSTPGHRYTF
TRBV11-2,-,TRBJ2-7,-,TGTGCCAGCAGCCGGGACATACTCACCTACGAGCAGTACTTC,CASSRDILTYEQYF
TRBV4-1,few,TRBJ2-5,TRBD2,TGCGCCAGCAGCCAAATTGGCGGGGGGGCTTATGGGACCCAGTACTTC,CASSQIGGGAYGTQYF
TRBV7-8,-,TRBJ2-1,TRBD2,TGTGCCAGCAGCCCGGGGAGAGGCGGGGGACATGAGCAGTTCTTC,CASSPGRGGGHEQFF
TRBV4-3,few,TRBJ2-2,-,TGCGCCAGCAGCCAACGGGGACGGAGATTGAACACCGGGGAGCTGTTTTTT,CASSQRGRRLNTGELFF
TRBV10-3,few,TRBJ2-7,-,TGTGCCTCAAACGAGGATGTCCTCGCCTACGAGCAGTACTTC,CASNEDVLAYEQYF
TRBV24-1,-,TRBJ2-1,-,TGTGCCACCAGTGATTTGGCGAGCACTTCCTACAATGAGCAGTTCTTC,CATSDLASTSYNEQFF
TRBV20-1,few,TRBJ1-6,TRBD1,TGCAGTGCAATCACAGGGGGTGACGGTTCACCCCTCCACTTT,CSAITGGDGSPLHF
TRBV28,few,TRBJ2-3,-,TGTGCCAGCAGTGTCATTAGGGAGGTTACAGATACGCAGTATTTT,CASSVIREVTDTQYF
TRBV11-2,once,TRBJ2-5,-,TGTGCCAGCAGCCAAAACGACGGGGGACGAAACCAAGAGACCCAGTACTTC,CASSQNDGGRNQETQYF
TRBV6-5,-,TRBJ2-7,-,TGTGCCAGCAGTTACCCCGACAGGGGAGGGGAGCAGTACTTC,CASSYPDRGGEQYF
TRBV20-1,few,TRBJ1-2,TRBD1,TGCAGTGCTAGACTCCGGGGACAGGGAGGCGGCTACACCTTC,CSARLRGQGGGYTF